This T cell receptor (beta chain) was observed in a study of cytomegalovirus exposure and HLA in healthy donors. Study-level findings and limits: Accurate predictions that matched the HLA-A and HLA-B alleles of most subjects were reportedly made from TCR beta sequences. Excluded: some indistinguishable V segments such as TRBV6-2 and TRBV6-3. A few CMV-associated chains proved CMV antigen-specific in vitro.

A single count supports this clone. Its antigen is unidentified. 13 Jbeta primers and 60 Vbeta primers were used for the PCR. This table comes from immunoSEQ multiplex PCR, and its TCRdb copy is limited to in-frame clones, with some not included. The table has under 200,000 clones, about three quarters seen once. CDR1 WNHNN and CDR2 SYGVQD come from the germline V gene (reference sequence). The CDR3 consists of 15 residues. V lost 3 bases to trimming and J lost 4 bases, with 12 bases between them. The clonotype was recovered from a man aged 35 to 55 in good health and CMV-seronegative. The V and J genes are TRBV10-1 and TRBJ1-4; D gene uncertain. Sequences were obtained from PBMCs. The CDR3 is CASSDGRGGNEKLFF. The CDR3 coding sequence is TGCGCCAGCAGTGATGGCCGGGGTGGTAATGAAAAACTGTTTTTT.